This T cell receptor beta chain is from a study of blood T cell repertoires in COVID-19. The Seattle site enrolled patients during active infection and followed them longitudinally. In the study's own analysis: The assay estimated nucleated cells by amplifying reference gene primers. Some clones are missing from TCRdb's copy, which holds only in-frame ones; the method was immunoSEQ multiplex PCR. That table furnishes V, J and clone size, whereas the DNA furnished D and trimming. In the table there are approximately 500,000 clones, roughly 91% of which are singletons. The sequenced sample was peripheral blood. The TCR originated in a woman aged 45-59 years with COVID-19, enrolled during active disease.

CDR3 DNA sequence: TGTGCCAGCACCCTGGGACAGGGGGAAGATGGCAATCAGCCCCAGCATTTT. Encoded protein: CASTLGQGEDGNQPQHF. The V and J genes are TRBV28 and TRBJ1-5, with 11 bases aligning to TRBD1. In germline, CDR1 is MDHEN, CDR2 SYDVKM. Trimming removed 7 bases from V and 2 bases from J; junction bases left unmatched: 10. This CDR3 contains 17 residues.